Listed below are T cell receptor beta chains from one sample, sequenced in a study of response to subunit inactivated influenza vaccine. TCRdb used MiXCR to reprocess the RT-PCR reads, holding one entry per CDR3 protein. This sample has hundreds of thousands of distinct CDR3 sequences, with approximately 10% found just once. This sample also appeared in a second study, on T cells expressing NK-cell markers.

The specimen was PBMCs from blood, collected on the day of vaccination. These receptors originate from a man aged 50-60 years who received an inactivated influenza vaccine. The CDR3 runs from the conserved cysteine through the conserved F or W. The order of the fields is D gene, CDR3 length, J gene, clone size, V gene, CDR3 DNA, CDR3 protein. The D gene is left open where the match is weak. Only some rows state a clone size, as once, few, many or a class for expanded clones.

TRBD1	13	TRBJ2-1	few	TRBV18	TGTGCCAGCTCATCGGGACAGGACAATGAGCAGTTCTTC	CASSSGQDNEQFF
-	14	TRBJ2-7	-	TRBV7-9	TGTGCCAGCGGAGCGCCGGGCAACTCCTACGAGCAGTACTTC	CASGAPGNSYEQYF
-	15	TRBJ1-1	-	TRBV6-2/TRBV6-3	TGTGCCAGCCTAAAGGCGTGGAGGTGGGACACTGAAGCTTTCTTT	CASLKAWRWDTEAFF
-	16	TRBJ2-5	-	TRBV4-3	TGCGCCAGCAGCCGTATATCCGGGGGAGCCCAAGAGACCCAGTACTTC	CASSRISGGAQETQYF
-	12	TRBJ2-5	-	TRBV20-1	TGCAGTGCCGGGGGCGGGAAAGAGACCCAGTACTTC	CSAGGGKETQYF
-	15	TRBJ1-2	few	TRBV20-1	TGCAGTGCTAGAGTAGAGTCCCATGTCGGGTATGGCTACACCTTC	CSARVESHVGYGYTF
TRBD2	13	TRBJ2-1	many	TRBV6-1	TGTGCCAGCAGTAGCGGGATCTACAATGAGCAGTTCTTC	CASSSGIYNEQFF
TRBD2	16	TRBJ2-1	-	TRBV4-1	TGCGCCAGCAGCCAAGATTACGGGGGGGCGACGGTTGAGCAGTTCTTC	CASSQDYGGATVEQFF
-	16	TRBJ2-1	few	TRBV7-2	TGTGCCAGCAGACCAACCCCCGGGGACTCCTACAATGAGCAGTTCTTC	CASRPTPGDSYNEQFF
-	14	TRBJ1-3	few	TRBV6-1	TGTGCCAGCGTGGAAGCGAGCTCTGGAAACACCATATATTTT	CASVEASSGNTIYF
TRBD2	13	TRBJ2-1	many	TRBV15	TGTGCCACCAGTAGGGCTAGCGGGACTGAGCAGTTCTTC	CATSRASGTEQFF
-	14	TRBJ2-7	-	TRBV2	TGTGCCAGCAGTGAGAGAGGGATTCCGGGATCACCAATCTTC	CASSERGIPGSPIF
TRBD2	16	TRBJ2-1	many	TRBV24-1	TGTGCCACCAGTGATACCGGACTAGCGGGATTCAATGAGCAGTTCTTC	CATSDTGLAGFNEQFF
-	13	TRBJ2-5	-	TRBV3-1	TGTGCCAGCAGCCGTCTGTACCAAGAGACCCAGTACTTC	CASSRLYQETQYF
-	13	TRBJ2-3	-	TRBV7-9	TGTGCCAGCAGCGCAACAGGGCTTAATACGCAGTATTTT	CASSATGLNTQYF
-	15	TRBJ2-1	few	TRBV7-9	TGTGCCAGCAGCCTACTGACCGAAAGGGGAAATGAGCAGTTCTTC	CASSLLTERGNEQFF
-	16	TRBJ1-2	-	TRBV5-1	TGCGCCAGCAGCTTCGAGGGGCCCCTTTCTAACTATGGCTACACCTTC	CASSFEGPLSNYGYTF
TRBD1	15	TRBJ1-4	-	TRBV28	TGTGCCAGCAGTTTAAGGACAGGGGCGAGTGAAAAACTGTTTTTT	CASSLRTGASEKLFF
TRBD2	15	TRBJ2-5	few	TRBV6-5	TGTGCCAGCAGTTACCCTAGCGGGGTACAAGAGACCCAGTACTTC	CASSYPSGVQETQYF
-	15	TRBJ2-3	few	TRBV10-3	TGTGCCACCCGAAAGGGGGGGAGCAGCACAGATACGCAGTATTTT	CATRKGGSSTDTQYF
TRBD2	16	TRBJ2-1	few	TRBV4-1	TGCGCCAGCAGCCAAGAGGGTCGAGCGGGGGACAATGAGCAGTTCTTC	CASSQEGRAGDNEQFF
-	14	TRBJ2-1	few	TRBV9	TGTGCCAGCAGCGTAGCGGGTTACTACAATGAGCAGTTCTTC	CASSVAGYYNEQFF
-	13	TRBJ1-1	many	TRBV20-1	TGCAGTGCTAGCGGCCAGACGAACACTGAAGCTTTCTTT	CSASGQTNTEAFF
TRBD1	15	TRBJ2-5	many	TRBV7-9	TGTGCCAGCAGCTTATCCGGACAGGGTCAAGAGACCCAGTACTTC	CASSLSGQGQETQYF
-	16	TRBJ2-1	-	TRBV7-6	TGTGCCAGCAGCTTAGTACGGGATAGCTCCTACAATGAGCAGTTCTTC	CASSLVRDSSYNEQFF
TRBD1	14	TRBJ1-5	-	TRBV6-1	TGTGCCAGCCGTGGACAGGGCTTCAATCAGCCCCAGCATTTT	CASRGQGFNQPQHF
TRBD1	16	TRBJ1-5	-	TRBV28	TGTGCCAGCAGTTTCCGACAGGGTGGGGGCAATCAGCCCCAGCATTTT	CASSFRQGGGNQPQHF
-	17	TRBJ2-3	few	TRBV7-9	TGTGCCAGCAGCTTACCCCGTACAGGGTCAAGAACAGATACGCAGTATTTT	CASSLPRTGSRTDTQYF
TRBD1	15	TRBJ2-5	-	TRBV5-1	TGCGCCAGCAGCTTGGGGGCGACAGGGATGGAGACCCAGTACTTC	CASSLGATGMETQYF
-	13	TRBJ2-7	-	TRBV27	TGTGCCAGCAGTTTATCTTTCGGTGGCGAGCAGTACTTC	CASSLSFGGEQYF
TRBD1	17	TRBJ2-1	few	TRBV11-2	TGTGCCAGCAGCTCCACAGGGGCAGGATCCTCCTACAATGAGCAGTTCTTC	CASSSTGAGSSYNEQFF
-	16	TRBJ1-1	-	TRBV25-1	TGTGCCAGCAGTGGGGTAATGGGACCTATGAACACTGAAGCTTTCTTT	CASSGVMGPMNTEAFF
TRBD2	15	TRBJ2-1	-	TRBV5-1	TGCGCCAGCAGCTTGGTTCCGGGACTAGCGGGAGATCAGTTCTTC	CASSLVPGLAGDQFF
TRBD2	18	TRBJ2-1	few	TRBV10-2	TGCGCCAGCAGTGATTACCTATGGACTAGCGGGGCAATGGATGAGCAGTTCTTC	CASSDYLWTSGAMDEQFF
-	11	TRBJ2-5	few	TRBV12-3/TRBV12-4	TGTGCCAGCTCACGGGGAGGGACCCAGTACTTC	CASSRGGTQYF
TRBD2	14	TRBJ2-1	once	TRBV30	TGTGCCTGGCAGACTAGCGGGAGAGGCTATGAGCAGTTCTTC	CAWQTSGRGYEQFF